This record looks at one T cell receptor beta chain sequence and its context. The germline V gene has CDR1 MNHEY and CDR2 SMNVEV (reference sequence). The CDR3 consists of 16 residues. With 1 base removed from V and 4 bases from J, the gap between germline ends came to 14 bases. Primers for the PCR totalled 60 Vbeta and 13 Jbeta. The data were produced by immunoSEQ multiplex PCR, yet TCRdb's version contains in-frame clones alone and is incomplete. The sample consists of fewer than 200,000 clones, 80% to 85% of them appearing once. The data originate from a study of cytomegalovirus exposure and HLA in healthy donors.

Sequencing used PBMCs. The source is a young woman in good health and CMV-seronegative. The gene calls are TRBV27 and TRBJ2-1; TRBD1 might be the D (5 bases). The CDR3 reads CASSLWGRTLYNEQFF. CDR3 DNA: TGTGCCAGCAGTTTATGGGGCAGGACCCTATACAATGAGCAGTTCTTC.